The T cell receptor (beta chain) described here comes from a study of T-cell memory formation after mild COVID-19. In this sample, this clonotype turned up a few times. V was trimmed by 5 bases and J by 2 bases, leaving 13 bases between them. Germline V lookup: CDR1 MGHRA, CDR2 YSYEKL. The CDR3 covers 14 residues. TCRdb re-analysed the 5' RACE reads in MiXCR, keeping a single row per CDR3 protein. The data show under 300,000 distinct CDR3 sequences, about 16% seen once. The rearrangement joins TRBV4-1 to TRBJ2-7; maybe TRBD2 (6 bases). The sequence was collected from a man aged 18 to 35 who had mild COVID-19 (a few samples of this study predate the infection). Cell type and time point are not known. The material sequenced was PBMCs or a T cell subset sorted from them (not recorded which). The CDR3 sequence: CASSSVGGTYEQYF. As DNA, the CDR3 is TGCGCCAGCAGCTCTGTCGGGGGAACCTACGAGCAGTACTTC.